The rows below give T cell receptor beta chains drawn from one sample of a study of beta chain features in type 1 diabetes. Data came from immunoSEQ multiplex PCR; TCRdb stores just in-frame clones and leaves some out. The repertoire has more than 300,000 clones, less than 9.5% of them found once; the top ten carry under 0.5%. Sequencing used central memory CD4+ T cells from blood. The receptors here all came from a woman younger than 35 in good health. CDR3s include the opening cysteine and the closing phenylalanine or tryptophan. The D gene is left open where the match is weak. A row's size may be missing; if present it is once, few, many or a size class.

V: TRBV19
D: TRBD2
J: TRBJ2-3
size: few
DNA: TGTGCCAGTAGTATCCGGACTAGCGGGACCCCTGATACGCAGTATTTT
CDR3: CASSIRTSGTPDTQYF

V: TRBV6-1
D: NA
J: TRBJ2-7
size: few
DNA: TGTGCCAGCATCCCGACCGCAGGGGCCTACGAGCAGTACTTC
CDR3: CASIPTAGAYEQYF

V: TRBV7-2
D: NA
J: TRBJ2-7
size: few
DNA: TGTGCCCTTGAACCGCGGCCCTACGAGCAGTACTTC
CDR3: CALEPRPYEQYF

V: TRBV11-2
D: NA
J: TRBJ2-7
size: NA
DNA: TGTGCCAGCAGCTTGGGCAGGGCCTACGAGCAGTACTTC
CDR3: CASSLGRAYEQYF

V: TRBV9
D: TRBD1
J: TRBJ2-1
size: NA
DNA: TGTGCCAGCAGCGTAGGTCCCGGGACAGGGGAGAATGAGCAGTTCTTC
CDR3: CASSVGPGTGENEQFF

V: TRBV5-1
D: TRBD1
J: TRBJ2-5
size: few
DNA: TGCGCCAGCAGCTTTACAGGGGTACAAGAGACCCAGTACTTC
CDR3: CASSFTGVQETQYF

V: TRBV29-1
D: NA
J: TRBJ2-2
size: NA
DNA: TGCAGCGCCTCCCCACGGACAGCGAACACCGGGGAGTTGTTTTTT
CDR3: CSASPRTANTGELFF

V: TRBV28
D: NA
J: TRBJ2-7
size: NA
DNA: TGTGCCAGCAGTCTGATCAACAGGGAACCCCCTTACGAGCAGTACTTC
CDR3: CASSLINREPPYEQYF

V: TRBV5-1
D: NA
J: TRBJ1-2
size: NA
DNA: TGCGCCAGCAGCTTACAGGTTGGAGATAACTATGGCTACACCTTC
CDR3: CASSLQVGDNYGYTF

V: TRBV28
D: TRBD1
J: TRBJ1-5
size: NA
DNA: TGTGCCAGCAGTTTCCAGGCCGGGACAGGGAGCAATCAGCCCCAGCATTTT
CDR3: CASSFQAGTGSNQPQHF

V: TRBV18
D: TRBD1
J: TRBJ2-5
size: medium-sized
DNA: TGTGCCAGCTCACCACCGAGTGGACAGGACGAGCGAGAGACCCAGTACTTC
CDR3: CASSPPSGQDERETQYF

V: TRBV11-3
D: NA
J: TRBJ2-3
size: few
DNA: TGTGCCAGCAGCTTCATTTTGAGGACAGATACGCAGTATTTT
CDR3: CASSFILRTDTQYF

V: TRBV21-1
D: NA
J: TRBJ2-7
size: NA
DNA: TGTGCCAGCAGCCTCCCCCCCGGACAGGGAAGACTGGGGGAGTCCTACGAGCAGTACTTC
CDR3: CASSLPPGQGRLGESYEQYF

V: TRBV18
D: NA
J: TRBJ1-4
size: NA
DNA: TGTGCCAGCTCACGATCGGCTAATGAAAAACTGTTTTTT
CDR3: CASSRSANEKLFF

V: TRBV7-3
D: NA
J: TRBJ2-3
size: few
DNA: TGTGCCAGCAGCTTAACGCCCGGGGCAGATACGCAGTATTTT
CDR3: CASSLTPGADTQYF

V: TRBV19
D: TRBD2
J: TRBJ2-1
size: NA
DNA: TGTGCCAGTAATACCGGGACTAGCGGGAGCAATGAGCAGTTCTTC
CDR3: CASNTGTSGSNEQFF

V: TRBV19
D: NA
J: TRBJ1-5
size: many
DNA: TGTGCCAGTAGGGGCGAGGGTCGTCAGCCCCAGCATTTT
CDR3: CASRGEGRQPQHF

V: TRBV18
D: NA
J: TRBJ1-5
size: NA
DNA: TGTGCCAGCTCACCACCGGGAGTTGGCAATCAGCCCCAGCATTTT
CDR3: CASSPPGVGNQPQHF

V: TRBV27
D: NA
J: TRBJ1-1
size: few
DNA: TGTGCCAGCAGTTCTTACATAGAGACTGAAGCTTTCTTT
CDR3: CASSSYIETEAFF

V: TRBV10-3
D: NA
J: TRBJ1-2
size: NA
DNA: TGTGCCATCAGTGACCGGGACGGCTATGGCTACACCTTC
CDR3: CAISDRDGYGYTF

V: TRBV6-6
D: TRBD1
J: TRBJ1-2
size: few
DNA: TGTGCCAGCAGCCGTGGGACAGAGAACTATGGCTACACCTTC
CDR3: CASSRGTENYGYTF

V: TRBV7-8
D: NA
J: TRBJ2-5
size: NA
DNA: TGTGCCAGCAGCTTTGGGAACCGGGTAATCCAAGAGACCCAGTACTTC
CDR3: CASSFGNRVIQETQYF

V: TRBV18
D: NA
J: TRBJ2-3
size: few
DNA: TGTGCCAGCTCACATGGGACTGGCACAGATACGCAGTATTTT
CDR3: CASSHGTGTDTQYF

V: TRBV7-2
D: NA
J: TRBJ1-2
size: NA
DNA: TGTGCCAGCAGCCTCGGACATCGCCGTTACTATGGCTACACCTTC
CDR3: CASSLGHRRYYGYTF

V: TRBV28
D: NA
J: TRBJ2-1
size: few
DNA: TGTGCCAGCAGCGGGGGCCCGGGGAAATACAATGAGCAGTTCTTC
CDR3: CASSGGPGKYNEQFF